The rows below give T cell receptor beta chains drawn from one sample of a study of shared clonotypes between healthy human individuals. Only in-frame clones appear in the TCRdb table, and some are missing; sequencing was by immunoSEQ multiplex PCR. The sample consists of about 2.4 million clones, 80% to 95% of them appearing once. The sequencing input was naive CD4+ T cells from PBMCs. The receptors derive from a man aged 18 to 30 in good health. Some clones in this sample may be carry-over from other donors' samples. Both conserved end residues are part of each CDR3. A D gene is named only where the DNA matches it firmly. Size tells how often a clone was seen (once, few, many) or the class of an expanded clone, and some rows leave it out.

D	length	size	V	J	DNA	CDR3
TRBD1	12	-	TRBV5-4	TRBJ2-5	TGTGCCAGCAGCAACAGGGGAGAGACCCAGTACTTC	CASSNRGETQYF
-	13	-	TRBV4-2	TRBJ2-7	TGTGCCAGCAGCTTGGGTCGAAGGAACGAGCAGTACTTC	CASSLGRRNEQYF
-	13	-	TRBV7-3	TRBJ2-3	TGTGCCAGCAGCTTACTAATGGCGGATACGCAGTATTTT	CASSLLMADTQYF
-	13	-	TRBV2	TRBJ2-5	TGTGCCAGCAGTGTTTCCACGGGAGAGACCCAGTACTTC	CASSVSTGETQYF
-	15	once	TRBV5-1	TRBJ2-2	TGCGCCAGCAGCGTCGACTTAGGTGGTACCGGGGAGCTGTTTTTT	CASSVDLGGTGELFF
-	13	-	TRBV4-3	TRBJ2-1	TGCGCCAGCAGCCGCGATTTAGGGAATGAGCAGTTCTTC	CASSRDLGNEQFF
-	17	-	TRBV5-4	TRBJ1-3	TGTGCCAGCAGAGATTCAGGGGTCGGGTTCTCTGGAAACACCATATATTTT	CASRDSGVGFSGNTIYF
-	13	-	TRBV5-1	TRBJ2-2	TGCGCCAGCAGTTATCAGGGAATCGGGGAGCTGTTTTTT	CASSYQGIGELFF
-	13	-	TRBV30	TRBJ1-4	TGTGCCTGGAGTCGGGGCAGCTGGGAAAAACTGTTTTTT	CAWSRGSWEKLFF
TRBD1	16	-	TRBV11-2	TRBJ1-3	TGTGCCAGCAGCTTAGGCCCGGGACAGGGCGGAAACACCATATATTTT	CASSLGPGQGGNTIYF
-	13	-	TRBV5-4	TRBJ2-4	TGTGCCAGCAGCTTGAGTCGTGGGGACATTCAGTACTTC	CASSLSRGDIQYF
TRBD2	15	-	TRBV5-1	TRBJ2-7	TGCGCCAGCAGCTCAGTAGCGGGAGGGCCGGGCGAGCAGTACTTC	CASSSVAGGPGEQYF
TRBD1	15	-	TRBV28	TRBJ2-5	TGTGCCAGCAGTTTAAGGACAGGGGTAAGAGAGACCCAGTACTTC	CASSLRTGVRETQYF
-	11	few	TRBV29-1	TRBJ2-1	TGCAGCGTTGAAACCGGGAATGAGCAGTTCTTC	CSVETGNEQFF
-	12	-	TRBV14	TRBJ2-7	TGTGCCAGCAGCTCCAATTCGGGGGTGCAGTACTTC	CASSSNSGVQYF
TRBD2	12	-	TRBV7-2	TRBJ2-1	TGTGCCAGCAGTTTACTAGCGCGCGAGCAGTTCTTC	CASSLLAREQFF
-	15	once	TRBV6-1	TRBJ2-2	TGTGCCAGCAGTGAAGAGGGGGTGAACACCGGGGAGCTGTTTTTT	CASSEEGVNTGELFF
TRBD1	21	-	TRBV23-1	TRBJ2-5	TGCGCCAGCAGTCAATCGGACGTCGGTATGGGACAGGGGTTTTTCCAAGAGACCCAGTACTTC	CASSQSDVGMGQGFFQETQYF
TRBD2	14	-	TRBV28	TRBJ2-5	TGTGCCAGCACCCCGGGGGGGCGAGGAGAGACCCAGTACTTC	CASTPGGRGETQYF
-	14	-	TRBV7-2	TRBJ1-2	TGTGCCAGCAGCGCCCAAACAGGGCCCTATGGCTACACCTTC	CASSAQTGPYGYTF
-	15	-	TRBV11-2	TRBJ2-3	TGTGCCAGCAGCTTAGAGCAGGGCTTCACAGATACGCAGTATTTT	CASSLEQGFTDTQYF
TRBD1	15	-	TRBV5-1	TRBJ2-6	TGCGCCAGCAGCCAGGGGACAGCTGGGGCCAACGTCCTGACTTTC	CASSQGTAGANVLTF
TRBD2	16	-	TRBV9	TRBJ2-1	TGTGCCAGCAGCCCCCGTGGGCTAGCGGGATCCGATGAGCAGTTCTTC	CASSPRGLAGSDEQFF
-	16	-	TRBV28	TRBJ2-7	TGTGCCAGCAGTTTACGGTGGCAGGGTGGCTCCTACGAGCAGTACTTC	CASSLRWQGGSYEQYF
TRBD1	14	-	TRBV18	TRBJ2-2	TGTGCCAGCCTACAGGGGCTGAACACCGGGGAGCTGTTTTTT	CASLQGLNTGELFF
-	14	-	TRBV6-5	TRBJ2-5	TGTGCCAGCAGCGGAGGGATCCGGCGGGAGACCCAGTACTTC	CASSGGIRRETQYF
-	16	once	TRBV6-4	TRBJ2-1	TGTGCCAGCAGTGACTCAGGGGACTGGTCCCCCCATGAGCAGTTCTTC	CASSDSGDWSPHEQFF
-	15	once	TRBV11-2	TRBJ1-1	TGTGCCAGCAGCCCAACGGGACCGTCGGGAACTGAGGCTTTCTTT	CASSPTGPSGTEAFF
-	12	-	TRBV2	TRBJ2-7	TGTGCCAGCAGAAGACCCGGGGAGGAGCAGTACTTC	CASRRPGEEQYF
TRBD1	13	-	TRBV6-4	TRBJ2-2	TGTGCCAGCGGGACAGGAGGCACCGGGGAGCTGTTTTTT	CASGTGGTGELFF
-	14	-	TRBV5-1	TRBJ2-3	TGCGCCAGCAGCTCCGGGACTGTTGCCGATACGCAGTATTTT	CASSSGTVADTQYF
-	12	-	TRBV10-3	TRBJ2-1	TGTGCCATCAGTGACCGCGGGGATGAGCAGTTCTTC	CAISDRGDEQFF
-	15	-	TRBV4-3	TRBJ2-6	TGCGCCAGCAGCCAAGGGAACTCTGGGGCCAACGTCCTGACTTTC	CASSQGNSGANVLTF
-	15	-	TRBV6-5	TRBJ2-2	TGTGCCAGCAGTCGATACAGGGCTAACACCGGGGAGCTGTTTTTT	CASSRYRANTGELFF
-	13	-	TRBV5-1	TRBJ2-4	TGCGCCAGCAGCCTTGAGACCCCCGACATTCAGTACTTC	CASSLETPDIQYF
-	15	-	TRBV28	TRBJ1-5	TGTGCCAGCAGTTTTGCAGGGAATGGCAATCAGCCCCAGCATTTT	CASSFAGNGNQPQHF
-	12	-	TRBV6-6	TRBJ1-4	TGTGCCAGCAGGGTCTTAGGTGAAAAACTGTTTTTT	CASRVLGEKLFF
-	14	once	TRBV5-5	TRBJ2-1	TGTGCCAGCAGCTTGATCCTTGTCCAGAATGAGCAGTTCTTC	CASSLILVQNEQFF
TRBD1	15	-	TRBV29-1	TRBJ2-3	TGCAGCGTTGGCCCCGGGACAGGGACCACAGATACGCAGTATTTT	CSVGPGTGTTDTQYF
-	16	-	TRBV5-6	TRBJ2-3	TGTGCCAGCAGCCTTGGAGCGGGACAAAGCACAGATACGCAGTATTTT	CASSLGAGQSTDTQYF
-	11	-	TRBV11-2	TRBJ2-3	TGTGCCAGCAGCCCCGTGGATACGCAGTATTTT	CASSPVDTQYF
TRBD1	14	once	TRBV7-6	TRBJ1-2	TGTGCCAGCAGTGGACTCGACAGGGTTTATGGCTACACCTTC	CASSGLDRVYGYTF
-	13	-	TRBV30	TRBJ1-5	TGTGCCTGGAGCCCCTGGAGCAATCAGCCCCAGCATTTT	CAWSPWSNQPQHF
TRBD2	15	-	TRBV19	TRBJ2-1	TGTGCCAGTAGTATTAGAACTAGCGGGAGGAATGAGCAGTTCTTC	CASSIRTSGRNEQFF
TRBD1	15	-	TRBV7-2	TRBJ2-7	TGTGCCAGCAGCTTAGACGGGACAGGTCATTACGAGCAGTACTTC	CASSLDGTGHYEQYF
-	14	-	TRBV10-1	TRBJ1-5	TGCGCCAGCAGTGAGCTGAGGTGGAATCAGCCCCAGCATTTT	CASSELRWNQPQHF
TRBD1	15	-	TRBV19	TRBJ2-7	TGTGCCAGTAGTATAGTAGGGACAGGGCACACAACGCAGTACTTC	CASSIVGTGHTTQYF
-	15	-	TRBV15	TRBJ2-7	TGTGCCACCAGCACGGGCCCAGGGGGGTCCTACGAGCAGTACTTC	CATSTGPGGSYEQYF
TRBD2	17	once	TRBV7-2	TRBJ2-5	TGTGCCAGCAGCCTTCTGGTAGCGGGAGGGAACCAAGAGACCCAGTACTTC	CASSLLVAGGNQETQYF
TRBD1	14	-	TRBV6-6	TRBJ1-2	TGTGCCAGCAGTTACCCTGAGGCAGGGGGCGGCTACACCTTC	CASSYPEAGGGYTF
TRBD1	14	-	TRBV5-1	TRBJ2-4	TGCGCCAGCAGCATTGGACAGGGGGAGGCCATTCAGTACTTC	CASSIGQGEAIQYF
TRBD1	15	once	TRBV15	TRBJ2-7	TGTGCCACCAGCTTCCTCCGACAGGGGGCTTACGAGCAGTACTTC	CATSFLRQGAYEQYF